This paragraph covers one T cell receptor (beta chain) sequence. The CDR3 runs to 13 residues. Trimming left V 1 base short and J 0 bases short, with 3 bases between. CDR1 and CDR2 (germline): SGHVS, FQNEAQ. Measured with immunoSEQ multiplex PCR; TCRdb has only the in-frame clones, and not every one. Of over 20,000 clones in the sample, around 94% were seen once. The data originate from a study of graft-versus-host responses after intestinal transplantation. This specimen consisted of PBMCs, obtained roughly 260 days after intestinal transplant. This TCR derives from a human patient who received an intestinal transplant, so some T cells may come from the graft donor. This chain uses TRBV7-8 with TRBJ1-1, with no clear D. The CDR3 DNA sequence: TGTGCCAGCAGCTTAGTTGTGAACACTGAAGCTTTCTTT. Its translation is CASSLVVNTEAFF.